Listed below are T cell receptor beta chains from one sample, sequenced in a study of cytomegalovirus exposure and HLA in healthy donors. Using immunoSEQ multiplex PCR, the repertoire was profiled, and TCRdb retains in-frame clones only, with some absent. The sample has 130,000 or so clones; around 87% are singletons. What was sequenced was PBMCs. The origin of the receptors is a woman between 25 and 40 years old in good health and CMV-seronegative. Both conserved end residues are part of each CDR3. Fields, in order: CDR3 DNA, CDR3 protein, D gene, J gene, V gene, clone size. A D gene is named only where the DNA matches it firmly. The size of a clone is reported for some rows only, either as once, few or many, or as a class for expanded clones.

TGTGCCAGTAGTCCCCTGGACAGGTTCCCGGGCGAGCAGTACTTC | CASSPLDRFPGEQYF | TRBD1 | TRBJ2-7 | TRBV19 | .
TGTGCCAGCAGTGTCCAGGGTACCCATGGCTACACCTTC | CASSVQGTHGYTF | . | TRBJ1-2 | TRBV6-1 | .
TGTGCCAGCAGCCAGCGGGACTACAGATTTGGGAATGAGCAGTTCTTC | CASSQRDYRFGNEQFF | TRBD2 | TRBJ2-1 | TRBV7-9 | .
TGTGCCAGTAGCCCGGGACATTTTGAAGCTTTCTTT | CASSPGHFEAFF | . | TRBJ1-1 | TRBV19 | .
TGTGCCAGCAGCTCAACTTTTAGCGGGGGGGAGACCCAGTACTTC | CASSSTFSGGETQYF | TRBD2 | TRBJ2-5 | TRBV9 | .
TGCGCCAGCAGCCCTTTCCTCCGGGGGGGGTCCTCTGGGGCCAACGTCCTGACTTTC | CASSPFLRGGSSGANVLTF | TRBD2 | TRBJ2-6 | TRBV4-3 | .
TGTGCCAGCAGCTATAGCTCCTACAATGAGCAGTTCTTC | CASSYSSYNEQFF | . | TRBJ2-1 | TRBV7-8 | once
TGTGCCAGCAGCTCGGTCGGAGGTTATGGCTACACCTTC | CASSSVGGYGYTF | . | TRBJ1-2 | TRBV7-9 | .
TGTGCCAGTAGTCCTGGTCGGGACAAAAACTATGGCTACACCTTC | CASSPGRDKNYGYTF | . | TRBJ1-2 | TRBV19 | .
TGTGCCAGCAGCTTGCTCCCTGACAAAAACTATGGCTACACCTTC | CASSLLPDKNYGYTF | . | TRBJ1-2 | TRBV7-9 | .
TGCAGCGTAGGGACAGGGACTCCAAGGGAGCAGTTCTTC | CSVGTGTPREQFF | TRBD1 | TRBJ2-1 | TRBV29-1 | .
TGTGCCAGCAGTTTATGGACAGGGGGCTTCCACGAGCAGTACTTC | CASSLWTGGFHEQYF | TRBD1 | TRBJ2-7 | TRBV28 | once
TGTGCCTGGAGTCAGGGTACGATCCAAGCCGGGGAGCTGTTTTTT | CAWSQGTIQAGELFF | . | TRBJ2-2 | TRBV30 | .
TGTGCCTGGAACCGACAGGGCAAAACAGATACGCAGTATTTT | CAWNRQGKTDTQYF | TRBD1 | TRBJ2-3 | TRBV30 | .
TGCGCCAGCAGCCGGGACAGGGGGATTTCACCCCTCCACTTT | CASSRDRGISPLHF | TRBD1 | TRBJ1-6 | TRBV4-3 | few
TGCGCCAGCAGCCTGTTGGCGCCTACCGGGGGGGGAAATTCAGATACGCAGTATTTT | CASSLLAPTGGGNSDTQYF | TRBD2 | TRBJ2-3 | TRBV5-1 | once
TGTGCCAGCAGCGTGAGTAGCAATTCGGGGGGCACAGATACGCAGTATTTT | CASSVSSNSGGTDTQYF | . | TRBJ2-3 | TRBV9 | .
TGTGCCAGTAGTACCCGGACAGGGGGGTCCTACGAGCAGTACTTC | CASSTRTGGSYEQYF | TRBD1 | TRBJ2-7 | TRBV19 | once
TGTGCCAGCAGTTACAGTGGCCAGGGGGATAATGAAAAACTGTTTTTT | CASSYSGQGDNEKLFF | TRBD1 | TRBJ1-4 | TRBV6-6 | .
TGTGCCAGCAGTGATCTAGGGGTTGGAAACACCATATATTTT | CASSDLGVGNTIYF | . | TRBJ1-3 | TRBV2 | .
TGCGCCAGCAGTCGGACAGGGACTGGGGCCTACGAGCAGTACTTC | CASSRTGTGAYEQYF | TRBD1 | TRBJ2-7 | TRBV5-1 | .
TGTGTCTCTCGGGGGGATTTCTCAGATACGCAGTATTTT | CVSRGDFSDTQYF | TRBD2 | TRBJ2-3 | TRBV7-9 | .
TGTGCCAGCAGTATACAGGGAGCGAACACTGAAGCTTTCTTT | CASSIQGANTEAFF | . | TRBJ1-1 | TRBV6-5 | .
TGTGCCAGCAGACATACGGCAGGGTCGGCTCAGCCCCAGCATTTT | CASRHTAGSAQPQHF | . | TRBJ1-5 | TRBV7-8 | .
TGTGCCAGCAGCGTCGGACAGGGGAGGGGCTATGGCTACACCTTC | CASSVGQGRGYGYTF | TRBD1 | TRBJ1-2 | TRBV7-2 | .
TGTGCCATCAGTGAGTCACCCGGGCGGGAGGACTCCTACGAGCAGTACTTC | CAISESPGREDSYEQYF | TRBD2 | TRBJ2-7 | TRBV10-3 | .
TGTGCCACCAGGGGAAGCGGGAGGAACACCGGGGAGCTGTTTTTT | CATRGSGRNTGELFF | TRBD2 | TRBJ2-2 | TRBV6-5 | .
TGTGCCAGCAGCAACGGAGCGTACAATGAGCAGTTCTTC | CASSNGAYNEQFF | . | TRBJ2-1 | TRBV11-1 | .